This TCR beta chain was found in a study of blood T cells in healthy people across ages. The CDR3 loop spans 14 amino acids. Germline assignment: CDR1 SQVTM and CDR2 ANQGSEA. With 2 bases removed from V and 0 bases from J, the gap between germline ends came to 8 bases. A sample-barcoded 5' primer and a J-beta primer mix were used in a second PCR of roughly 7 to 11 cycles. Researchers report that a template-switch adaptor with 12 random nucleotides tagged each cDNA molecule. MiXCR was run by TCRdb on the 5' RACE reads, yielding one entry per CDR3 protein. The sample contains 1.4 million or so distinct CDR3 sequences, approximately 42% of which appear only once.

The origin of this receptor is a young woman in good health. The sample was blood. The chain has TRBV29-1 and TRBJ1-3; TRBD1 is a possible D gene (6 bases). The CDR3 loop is CSVENRDSGNTIYF. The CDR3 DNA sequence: TGCAGCGTTGAAAACAGGGACTCTGGAAACACCATATATTTT.